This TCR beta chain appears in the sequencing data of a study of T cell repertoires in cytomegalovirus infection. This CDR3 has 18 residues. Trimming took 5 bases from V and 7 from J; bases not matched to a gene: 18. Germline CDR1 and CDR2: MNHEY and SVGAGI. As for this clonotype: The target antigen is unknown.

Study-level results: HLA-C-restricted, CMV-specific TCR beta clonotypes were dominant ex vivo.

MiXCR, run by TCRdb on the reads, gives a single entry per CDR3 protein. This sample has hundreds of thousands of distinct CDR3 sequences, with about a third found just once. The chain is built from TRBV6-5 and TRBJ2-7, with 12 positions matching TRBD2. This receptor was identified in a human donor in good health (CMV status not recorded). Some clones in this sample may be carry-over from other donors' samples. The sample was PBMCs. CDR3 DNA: TGTGCCAGCAGTCCACTCCCTCCGCGACTAGCGGGAGTCTTTGAGCAGTACTTC. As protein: CASSPLPPRLAGVFEQYF.